The 16 T cell receptor beta chains given below trace back to one sample, sequenced in a study of control samples from healthy donors and cancer patients. Here immunoSEQ multiplex PCR was the method, and the copy in TCRdb shows in-frame clones only, minus some. Of approximately 100,000 clones in the sample, 82% were seen once. Sequenced: blood. Receptor source: a man in his fifties or sixties in good health.

The chain carries TRBV25-1 and TRBJ1-3; D uncertain. V lost 4 bases, J lost 4 bases, and 8 bases lay in between. CDR3 size: 13 residues. Germline CDR1 MGHDK, CDR2 SYGVNS. The DNA for the CDR3 is TGTGCCAGCAGTGGGACCGGAGGAAACACCATATATTTT. Protein product: CASSGTGGNTIYF. The whole variable domain, remainder taken from reference TRBV25-1 and TRBJ1-3, is EADIYQTPRYLVIGTGKKITLECSQTMGHDKMYWYQQDPGMELHLIHYSYGVNSTEKGDLSSESTVSRIRTEHFPLTLESARPSHTSQYLCASSGTGGNTIYFGEGSWLTVV.

The genes are TRBV3-1 (or the pseudogene TRBV3-2) and TRBJ1-6; unclear D gene. V was cut by 2 bases and J by 5 bases, with 7 bases left in between. The CDR3 sequence is 14 residues long. Germline CDR1 LGHDT, CDR2 YNNKEL (reference sequence). The CDR3 nucleotides are TGTGCCAGCAGCCAACGGCAGAATAATTCACCCCTCCACTTT. Amino acid sequence: CASSQRQNNSPLHF.

The chain employs TRBV2 and TRBJ2-2; 9 nucleotides line up with TRBD1. Germline CDR1 and CDR2: SNHLY and FYNNEI. This CDR3 region has 15 residues. With 5 bases clipped from V and 5 bases from J, the junction kept 6 bases outside the gene matches. The CDR3 DNA sequence: TGTGCCAGCAGTTTACAGGGGGCCGGGACCGGGGAGCTGTTTTTT. This gives the protein CASSLQGAGTGELFF.

The gene calls are TRBV2 and TRBJ2-7; no clear D. CDR3 length equals 12 residues. Germline CDR1 is SNHLY and CDR2 is FYNNEI. V was cut by 3 bases and J by 3 bases, with 6 bases left in between. The CDR3 spells CASSDANYEQYF. CDR3 in DNA: TGTGCCAGCAGTGACGCTAACTACGAGCAGTACTTC. Full variable domain (rest looked up from reference TRBV2 and TRBJ2-7): EPEVTQTPSHQVTQMGQEVILRCVPISNHLYFYWYRQILGQKVEFLVSFYNNEISEKSEIFDDQFSVERPDGSNFTLKIRSTKLEDSAMYFCASSDANYEQYFGPGTRLTVT.

The genes are TRBV4-1 and TRBJ2-1; possibly TRBD2 for D (6 bases). The germline V and J ends were trimmed by 8 bases and 5 bases, with 13 bases remaining between them. Germline values: CDR1 MGHRA, CDR2 YSYEKL. The CDR3 extends over 13 amino acids. CDR3 loop: CASGSGLNNEQFF. CDR3 nucleotides: TGCGCCAGCGGATCGGGACTCAACAATGAGCAGTTCTTC.

This chain links TRBV15 with TRBJ2-4, with TRBD2 identical over 7 bases. Unmatched junction bases numbered 20, after V lost 8 bases and J lost 7 bases. The CDR3 extends over 17 amino acids. Germline lookup yields CDR1 LNHNV and CDR2 YYDKDF (reference sequence). The CDR3 sequence is CATRSVAGADPWNIQYF. The CDR3 DNA follows: TGTGCCACCCGCTCCGTGGCGGGAGCTGATCCTTGGAACATTCAGTACTTC.

The chain uses TRBV13 and TRBJ2-7; D gene unclear. The V end lost 0 bases, the J end lost 2 bases, and 11 bases lay between the germline ends. The CDR3 is 15 amino acids. The germline V gene has CDR1 PRHDT and CDR2 FYEKMQ (reference sequence). The CDR3 loop reads CASSLGLIGAYEQYF. CDR3 DNA sequence: TGTGCCAGCAGCTTAGGGCTGATTGGGGCCTACGAGCAGTACTTC. Based on the CDR3 plus reference TRBV13 and TRBJ2-7, the full variable domain is AAGVIQSPRHLIKEKRETATLKCYPIPRHDTVYWYQQGPGQDPQFLISFYEKMQSDKGSIPDRFSAQQFSDYHSELNMSSLELGDSALYFCASSLGLIGAYEQYFGPGTRLTVT.

CDR3 sequence (DNA): TGTGCCAGCAGGGAGGTGGGGGGCCTCAATCAGCCCCAGCATTTT. Amino acid sequence: CASREVGGLNQPQHF. V gene TRBV6-5 combines with J gene TRBJ1-5, with a possible D match to TRBD1 (6 bases). The CDR3 has 15 residues. The germline V gene has CDR1 MNHEY and CDR2 SVGAGI. V was trimmed by 6 bases and J by 3 bases, leaving 15 bases between them.

The chain couples TRBV4-2 to TRBJ2-2; no reliable D call. Germline-derived CDR1 and CDR2 are LGHNA and YNFKEQ. The V and J ends lost 3 bases and 2 bases respectively, with 10 bases between them. This CDR3 comprises 15 residues. The CDR3 nucleotides are TGTGCCAGCAGCCAGGCCACCCTAAACACCGGGGAGCTGTTTTTT. This translates into CASSQATLNTGELFF.

The chain employs TRBV5-1 and TRBJ2-7; D is uncertain. The V and J ends lost 0 bases and 9 bases respectively, with 7 bases between them. Per germline, CDR1 SGHRS and CDR2 YFSETQ. This CDR3 spans 11 amino acids. The CDR3 protein is CASSLAEVQYF. Here the CDR3 DNA reads TGCGCCAGCAGCTTGGCAGAAGTGCAGTACTTC.

The genes are TRBV5-1 and TRBJ1-4, with D tentatively TRBD1 (6 bases). The CDR3 extends over 15 amino acids. Trimming took off 4 bases at V and 8 bases at J, with 18 bases between the two ends. Germline values: CDR1 SGHRS, CDR2 YFSETQ. The CDR3 region is CASSPTGHGTEKLFF. DNA for the CDR3: TGCGCCAGCAGCCCCACGGGACACGGGACCGAAAAACTGTTTTTT.

This clone is a singleton in its sample. The chain carries TRBV7-8 and TRBJ2-3; D call uncertain. Trimming removed 2 bases at V and 1 base at J, with 4 bases between. The CDR3 spans 13 residues. Looked up from germline, CDR1 is SGHVS and CDR2 is FQNEAQ. The CDR3 nucleotides read TGTGCCAGCAGCTTAATTCGCACAGATACGCAGTATTTT. As protein: CASSLIRTDTQYF.

The J gene is TRBJ2-3, the V gene TRBV27; TRBD2 matches at 9 bases. J lost 0 bases, V lost 1 base, and 5 bases had no gene match. Germline V gene lookup returns CDR1 MNHEY and CDR2 SMNVEV (reference sequence). CDR3 length: 17 residues. The CDR3 sequence is CASSLYLAGSSTDTQYF. For the CDR3, the DNA is TGTGCCAGCAGTTTATATCTAGCGGGGTCTAGCACAGATACGCAGTATTTT.

This chain connects TRBV6-1 to TRBJ2-3; 8 bases agree with TRBD2. After removal of 1 base from V and 2 bases from J, the junction contained 2 bases not matched to a gene. The CDR3 covers 15 residues. Germline CDR1 MNHNS, CDR2 SASEGT. CDR3 region: CASSEGTSHTDTQYF. CDR3 sequence (DNA): TGTGCCAGCAGTGAAGGGACTAGCCACACAGATACGCAGTATTTT.

The chain is built from TRBV7-3 and TRBJ2-2, with D uncertain. V was clipped by 4 bases and J by 5 bases, with 5 bases between them. Germline CDR1 reads SGHTA; CDR2 reads FQGTGA. The CDR3 is 12 amino acids. The CDR3 DNA follows: TGTGCCAGCAGCTCGGTAACCGGGGAGCTGTTTTTT. Its protein is CASSSVTGELFF. Together with reference TRBV7-3 and TRBJ2-2, the CDR3 gives the full variable domain: GAGVSQTPSNKVTEKGKYVELRCDPISGHTALYWYRQSLGQGPEFLIYFQGTGAADDSGLPNDRFFAVRPEGSVSTLKIQRTERGDSAVYLCASSSVTGELFFGEGSRLTVL.

The V and J genes are TRBV4-1 and TRBJ2-7; D possibly corresponds to TRBD1 (5 bases). Trimming took off 3 bases at V and 7 bases at J, with 13 bases between the two ends. This CDR3 is built from 13 residues. The germline CDR1 and CDR2 sequences are MGHRA and YSYEKL. CDR3 protein: CASSQGPTWEQYF. The DNA of the CDR3 is TGCGCCAGCAGCCAGGGGCCCACCTGGGAGCAGTACTTC.